The 28 T cell receptor beta chains below were found in one sample sequenced in a study of technical replicates of blood from a handful of donors. Sequencing used immunoSEQ multiplex PCR; TCRdb keeps in-frame clones, though not all of them. Here the sample spans 100,000 or so clones, around 95% being singletons. Material for sequencing was T cells isolated from PBMCs. These receptors originate from a human donor in good health.

The chain is built from TRBV5-1 and TRBJ1-2; no firm D call. Germline V CDR1 and CDR2: SGHRS, YFSETQ. Trimming removed 0 bases from V and 8 bases from J, with 8 bases in between. This CDR3 has 12 residues. CDR3 DNA: TGCGCCAGCAGCTTGGAAAAGGAGGGCTACACCTTC. Its protein product is CASSLEKEGYTF.

V gene TRBV7-6 combines with J gene TRBJ2-3, with D perhaps TRBD2 (6 bases). V gave up 3 bases and J gave up 5 bases, with 12 bases separating them. The CDR3 loop spans 14 amino acids. Germline V CDR1 and CDR2: SGHVS, FNYEAQ. CDR3 coding DNA: TGTGCCAGCAGCTTTGGCGGGGTTGTAGATACGCAGTATTTT. Translated, it gives CASSFGGVVDTQYF.

The chain uses TRBV11-2 and TRBJ2-1; TRBD2 agrees at 9 bases. CDR1 and CDR2 (germline): SGHAT, FQNNGV. The CDR3 runs 16 residues. Unmatched junction bases numbered 9, after V lost 5 bases and J lost 4 bases. The CDR3 nucleotides read TGTGCCAGCAGCCCACGTCTAGCGGGGATTTACAATGAGCAGTTCTTC. Translation gives CASSPRLAGIYNEQFF.

The J gene is TRBJ2-5, the V gene TRBV9; 7 bases are shared with TRBD2. Germline CDR1 and CDR2: SGDLS and YYNGEE. The length of the CDR3 is 14 residues. V lost 10 bases, J lost 2 bases, and 11 bases stayed unmatched. CDR3: CAGLPTGGQETQYF. The CDR3 nucleotides are TGTGCCGGTTTGCCTACGGGGGGTCAAGAGACCCAGTACTTC.

The chain carries TRBV6-1 and TRBJ2-3, with a weak D call TRBD2 (7 bases). The CDR3 is made up of 15 amino acids. V lost 2 bases, J lost 3 bases, and 12 bases lay in between. Germline CDR1 and CDR2: MNHNS and SASEGT. CDR3 region: CASSEWGGRTDTQYF. DNA for the CDR3: TGTGCCAGCAGTGAATGGGGGGGCCGGACAGATACGCAGTATTTT.

The chain couples TRBV15 to TRBJ1-5, with D unresolved. V lost 0 bases and J 4 bases, leaving 4 bases between the germline ends. From germline, CDR1 is LNHNV and CDR2 YYDKDF (reference sequence). The CDR3 contains 13 residues. This CDR3 is CATSREANQPQHF. The CDR3 DNA is TGTGCCACCAGCAGAGAGGCAAATCAGCCCCAGCATTTT.

The rearrangement uses TRBV7-9 and TRBJ2-7; a weak D match, TRBD1 (6 bases). CDR3 size: 15 residues. Germline V gives CDR1 SEHNR, CDR2 FQNEAQ (reference sequence). Trimming shortened V by 5 bases and J by 0 bases, and 14 bases separated the two germline ends. The CDR3 sequence is CASSHGQPSSYEQYF. In nucleotides, the CDR3 is TGTGCCAGCAGCCACGGACAGCCTAGCTCCTACGAGCAGTACTTC.

The J gene is TRBJ2-1, the V gene TRBV27, with 10 positions matching TRBD2. The CDR3 runs to 15 residues. Germline V gene data show CDR1 as MNHEY and CDR2 as SMNVEV (reference sequence). V was clipped by 0 bases and J by 14 bases; unmatched bases: 10. CDR3 region: CASSLSPLAGDREFF. The CDR3 DNA reads TGTGCCAGCAGTTTATCTCCCCTAGCGGGAGATAGGGAGTTCTTC.

A single count supports this clone. The rearrangement uses TRBV15 and TRBJ1-5; 9 bases line up with TRBD1. V was clipped by 0 bases and J by 4 bases; unmatched bases: 4. CDR1 is LNHNV, CDR2 YYDKDF, per germline (reference sequence). This CDR3 spans 16 amino acids. The chain's CDR3 is CATSRDRDRENQPQHF. In DNA form, the CDR3 reads TGTGCCACCAGCAGAGATCGGGACAGGGAGAATCAGCCCCAGCATTTT.

This clone was seen just once. The chain recombines TRBV28 with TRBJ2-5; 11 nucleotides match TRBD2. The germline V gene encodes CDR1 MDHEN and CDR2 SYDVKM. The V and J ends lost 4 bases and 3 bases, in that order; junction bases with no gene match: 10. CDR3 length: 17 amino acids. Here the CDR3 DNA reads TGTGCCAGCAGTTACGTAGCGGGAGGGTCTCTTAAAGAGACCCAGTACTTC. It yields the protein CASSYVAGGSLKETQYF.

In DNA, the CDR3 is TGCGCCAGCAGCTTGGCCCCGGGGGCCTACGAGCAGTACTTC. It codes for CASSLAPGAYEQYF. The chain employs TRBV5-1 and TRBJ2-7; the D gene is possibly TRBD2 (6 bases). This CDR3 comprises 14 residues. The germline V gene has CDR1 SGHRS and CDR2 YFSETQ. Trimming pared 0 bases from V and 2 bases from J, leaving 9 bases between.

The chain carries TRBV7-9 and TRBJ1-2; unclear D gene. This CDR3 contains 14 residues. V was cut by 3 bases and J by 4 bases, with 12 bases left in between. CDR1 SEHNR and CDR2 FQNEAQ come from the germline V gene (reference sequence). This CDR3 reads CASSFETPGYGYTF. The DNA of the CDR3 is TGTGCCAGCAGCTTTGAGACCCCAGGCTATGGCTACACCTTC.

DNA of the CDR3: TGTGCCAGTAGTATCCTGGACAGGGATTACAATGAGCAGTTCTTC. This gives the protein CASSILDRDYNEQFF. This chain links TRBV19 with TRBJ2-1; 8 bases match TRBD1. Per the germline V gene, CDR1 is LNHDA and CDR2 is SQIVND (reference sequence). CDR3 length: 15 residues. V shed 3 bases and J 4 bases; nucleotides not matched to a gene: 5.

This chain connects TRBV2 to TRBJ2-7; perhaps TRBD2 as D (6 bases). The CDR3 totals 14 residues. V was clipped by 6 bases and J by 2 bases, with 14 bases between them. Germline CDR1 is SNHLY and CDR2 is FYNNEI. DNA for the CDR3: TGTGCCAGCAGGACCGGGACTGACACCTACGAGCAGTACTTC. Residues: CASRTGTDTYEQYF.

On this clone itself: Other nucleotide sequences in the sample specify the same CDR3. J is TRBJ1-1 and V is TRBV7-3; D is possibly TRBD1 (6 bases). CDR1 is SGHTA, CDR2 FQGTGA, per germline. This CDR3 spans 15 amino acids. Trimming pared 0 bases from V and 1 base from J, leaving 9 bases between. The CDR3 DNA is TGTGCCAGCAGCTTAACAGGACAGCCGAACACTGAAGCTTTCTTT. As protein: CASSLTGQPNTEAFF.

The gene calls are TRBV30 and TRBJ1-2, with D tentatively TRBD1 (6 bases). CDR3 length: 17 amino acids. V shed 2 bases and J shed 4 bases, with 23 bases lying between them. From germline, CDR1 is GTSNPN and CDR2 SVGIG (reference sequence). CDR3 sequence (DNA): TGTGCCTGGAGTCCGGAACTGGGAGGGGGGAAACTCTATGGCTACACCTTC. Translating gives CAWSPELGGGKLYGYTF.

This clone appeared a few times. This rearrangement joins TRBV9 to TRBJ2-2; tentatively, D is TRBD1 (6 bases). CDR3 size: 16 residues. The V end lost 3 bases, the J end lost 4 bases, and 16 bases lay between the germline ends. Germline V CDR1 and CDR2: SGDLS, YYNGEE. Written as DNA, the CDR3 is TGTGCCAGCAGCGCCAGCTGGGGGCGCGGCACCGGGGAGCTGTTTTTT. Its translation is CASSASWGRGTGELFF.

The chain joins TRBV15 to TRBJ2-3; a possible D gene is TRBD1 (6 bases). V was cut by 5 bases and J by 0 bases, with 9 bases left in between. The germline V gene has CDR1 LNHNV and CDR2 YYDKDF (reference sequence). The CDR3 runs 14 residues. DNA for the CDR3: TGTGCCACCAGCGAAGGACAGAGCACAGATACGCAGTATTTT. Encoded protein: CATSEGQSTDTQYF.

The rearrangement joins TRBV14 to TRBJ1-1, with a weak D call TRBD1 (5 bases). The CDR3 totals 13 residues. The V end was cut by 2 bases, the J end by 1 base, with 5 bases between. Per the germline V gene, CDR1 is SGHDN and CDR2 is FVKESK. DNA of the CDR3: TGTGCCAGCAGCCAACAGGGGAACACTGAAGCTTTCTTT. It encodes CASSQQGNTEAFF.

The genes are TRBV12-5 and TRBJ2-7, with 15 bases matching TRBD2. The CDR3 runs to 15 residues. The germline V gene has CDR1 LGHNT and CDR2 FRNRAP. Trimming took 4 bases from V and 7 from J; bases not matched to a gene: 5. In DNA, the CDR3 is TGTGCTAGTGGTTCCGGACTAGCGGGGGGGGTAGAGCAGTACTTC. Translating it yields CASGSGLAGGVEQYF.

J is TRBJ1-3 and V is TRBV18; a possible D gene is TRBD1 (5 bases). Germline-derived CDR1 and CDR2 are KGHSH and LQKENI. The CDR3 extends over 14 amino acids. The V and J ends lost 0 bases and 4 bases respectively, with 7 bases between them. For the CDR3, the DNA is TGTGCCAGCTCACCACCTACAGGAGGAAACACCATATATTTT. Translated: CASSPPTGGNTIYF.

This chain links TRBV6-5 with TRBJ2-7, with TRBD1 identical over 7 bases. With 5 bases clipped from V and 5 bases from J, the junction kept 3 bases outside the gene matches. The CDR3 is 12 amino acids. Germline CDR1 is MNHEY and CDR2 is SVGAGI. Here the CDR3 DNA reads TGTGCCAGCAGTCACGACAGGGACGAGCAGTACTTC. This gives the protein CASSHDRDEQYF.

The rearrangement links TRBV2 to TRBJ1-1; D gene ambiguous. The length of the CDR3 is 14 residues. V lost 6 bases, J lost 1 base, and 12 bases lay in between. Germline assignment: CDR1 SNHLY and CDR2 FYNNEI. The chain's CDR3 is CASSYIRENTEAFF. CDR3 coding DNA: TGTGCCAGCAGCTACATACGGGAGAACACTGAAGCTTTCTTT.

A single count supports this clone. V and J are TRBV4-1 and TRBJ1-2, with TRBD1 matching 7 bases. The CDR3 spans 15 residues. The trim removed 3 bases at V and 6 bases at J, leaving 10 bases unmatched. CDR1 and CDR2 (germline): MGHRA, YSYEKL. The CDR3 bases are TGCGCCAGCAGCCACCCGGGACAGAGAAAGGATGGCTACACCTTC. It encodes CASSHPGQRKDGYTF.

The rearrangement links TRBV5-1 to TRBJ2-7, with a weak D call TRBD2 (5 bases). This CDR3 has 14 amino acids. V lost 2 bases to trimming and J lost 3 bases, with 12 bases between them. Per germline, CDR1 SGHRS and CDR2 YFSETQ. CDR3 bases: TGCGCCAGCAGCTTAAGTTGGGAGTACTACGAGCAGTACTTC. Protein sequence: CASSLSWEYYEQYF.

This chain joins TRBV11-3 and TRBJ1-2, with D possibly being TRBD1 (6 bases). Per germline, CDR1 SGHNT and CDR2 YENEEA. CDR3 size: 13 residues. Trimming left V 2 bases short and J 5 bases short, with 9 bases between. DNA of the CDR3: TGTGCCAGCAGCTTAACAGGGCGGTATGGCTACACCTTC. It translates to CASSLTGRYGYTF.

This sequence joins TRBV5-1 and TRBJ2-7; 11 bases fit TRBD2. V gave up 2 bases and J gave up 1 base; unmatched junction bases: 2. The CDR3 length is 15 residues. Germline V gene lookup returns CDR1 SGHRS and CDR2 YFSETQ. The CDR3 loop reads CASSLTSGSSYEQYF. The CDR3 DNA reads as TGCGCCAGCAGCTTAACTAGCGGGAGTTCCTACGAGCAGTACTTC.

Here the CDR3 DNA reads TGTGCCAGCAGTGACGTCGGGACTAGCGCCTACGAGCAGTACTTC. Its protein is CASSDVGTSAYEQYF. V gene TRBV25-1 combines with J gene TRBJ2-7; 10 positions match TRBD2. The CDR3 has 15 residues. J gave up 2 bases and V 3 bases, and 4 bases lay outside the gene matches. Per the germline V gene, CDR1 is MGHDK and CDR2 is SYGVNS.